The 27 T cell receptor beta chains presented below share a single source sample, sequenced in a study of CD8 T cells in Susac syndrome. It was with random hexamers that roughly 0.5 to 1 ug RNA was reverse transcribed. TCRdb analysed the immunoSEQ multiplex PCR reads with MiXCR anew, one entry per CDR3 protein. Of some 300,000 distinct CDR3 sequences listed, approximately 89% are singletons. What was sequenced was CD8+ T cells from PBMCs. The source of these receptors is a human donor with multiple sclerosis.

CDR3 loop: CATSPQTGSGANVLTF. DNA of the CDR3: TGTGCCACCAGCCCCCAGACAGGGTCTGGGGCCAACGTCCTGACTTTC. This rearrangement joins TRBV24-1 to TRBJ2-6; 7 bases map to TRBD1. The CDR3 is 16 amino acids. V was clipped by 7 bases and J by 1 base; unmatched bases: 6. Germline V gene lookup returns CDR1 KGHDR and CDR2 SFDVKD.

The J gene is TRBJ1-2, the V gene TRBV12-3 or TRBV12-4; 8 bases fit TRBD1. Unmatched junction bases numbered 10, after V lost 6 bases and J lost 1 base. The CDR3 is 16 amino acids. This chain's CDR3 is CASRARTGTFNYGYTF. The CDR3 nucleotides read TGTGCCAGCAGAGCCCGGACAGGGACCTTTAACTATGGCTACACCTTC.

This clonotype was picked up a small number of times. This chain joins TRBV2 and TRBJ2-7; D remains ambiguous. Trimming removed 4 bases from V and 3 bases from J, with 4 bases in between. The CDR3 consists of 11 residues. Germline values: CDR1 SNHLY, CDR2 FYNNEI. The CDR3 loop is CASSGSYEQYF. The CDR3 coding sequence is TGTGCCAGCAGTGGGAGCTACGAGCAGTACTTC.

The gene calls are TRBV9 and TRBJ2-2; 10 bases are shared with TRBD1. Germline V gene lookup returns CDR1 SGDLS and CDR2 YYNGEE. After removal of 0 bases from V and 4 bases from J, the junction contained 9 bases not matched to a gene. This CDR3 has 18 residues. The CDR3 nucleotides are TGTGCCAGCAGCGTAGAGCGGGACAGGGGTTTCGGCACCGGGGAGCTGTTTTTT. Translation: CASSVERDRGFGTGELFF. The full variable domain, with the rest looked up from reference TRBV9 and TRBJ2-2, is DSGVTQTPKHLITATGQRVTLRCSPRSGDLSVYWYQQSLDQGLQFLIQYYNGEERAKGNILERFSAQQFPDLHSELNLSSLELGDSALYFCASSVERDRGFGTGELFFGEGSRLTVL.

In its sample, this clonotype was seen a few times. The chain has TRBV20-1 and TRBJ2-7; TRBD2 matches at 7 bases. J gave up 0 bases and V 5 bases, and 7 bases lay outside the gene matches. The CDR3 totals 14 residues. Germline CDR1 is DFQATT and CDR2 is SNEGSKA (reference sequence). The CDR3 DNA sequence: TGCAGTGCTCGCTCCGGGACTAACTCCTACGAGCAGTACTTC. This codes for CSARSGTNSYEQYF.

V usage is TRBV19 and J usage is TRBJ1-5; a possible D gene is TRBD1 (5 bases). The CDR3 length is 13 residues. The germline CDR1 and CDR2 sequences are LNHDA and SQIVND (reference sequence). V lost 2 bases, J lost 4 bases, and 6 bases lay in between. This chain's CDR3 is CASSITGNQPQHF. CDR3 DNA: TGTGCCAGTAGTATAACAGGTAATCAGCCCCAGCATTTT.

The chain combines TRBV5-1 with TRBJ2-7; 11 bases agree with TRBD2. Germline-derived CDR1 and CDR2 are SGHRS and YFSETQ. This CDR3 spans 15 amino acids. V gave up 2 bases and J gave up 4 bases; unmatched junction bases: 5. The CDR3 coding sequence is TGCGCCAGCAGCTTTTTGGGGACTAGCGGTTACGAGCAGTACTTC. Residues: CASSFLGTSGYEQYF.

The rearrangement links TRBV11-1 to TRBJ2-3, with TRBD2 identical over 12 bases. The CDR3 sequence is 23 residues long. V trimming: 1 base; J trimming: 3 bases; junction bases outside the gene matches: 23. Per germline, CDR1 SGHAT and CDR2 FQDESV (reference sequence). The CDR3 DNA reads TGTGCCAGCAGCTTAGGCAACCTTGGTCCGCTGGCTAGCGGGGGGGCCTTAACAGATACGCAGTATTTT. This gives the protein CASSLGNLGPLASGGALTDTQYF.

The V and J genes are TRBV9 and TRBJ1-4, with TRBD1 matching 7 bases. Looked up from germline, CDR1 is SGDLS and CDR2 is YYNGEE. After removal of 4 bases from V and 8 bases from J, the junction contained 2 bases not matched to a gene. This CDR3 is built from 12 residues. CDR3 DNA sequence: TGTGCCAGCAGCACAGGGGCGGAAAAACTGTTTTTT. Its protein product is CASSTGAEKLFF.

The chain combines TRBV28 with TRBJ2-2; tentative D call: TRBD1 (6 bases). The V gene's germline CDR1 is MDHEN and CDR2 SYDVKM. The CDR3 is made up of 14 amino acids. V was cut by 5 bases and J by 8 bases, with 15 bases left in between. The CDR3, as DNA: TGTGCCAGCAGTCGACAGGCCGAGCTAGGGGAGCTGTTTTTT. Its protein is CASSRQAELGELFF.

The V and J genes are TRBV6-6 and TRBJ1-1; D gene ambiguous. The CDR3 sequence is 13 residues long. Germline loops: CDR1 MNHNY, CDR2 SVGAGI (reference sequence). The V end was cut by 0 bases, the J end by 5 bases, with 7 bases between. DNA for the CDR3: TGTGCCAGCAGTTACTCGGAGTCGACTGAAGCTTTCTTT. It yields the protein CASSYSESTEAFF.

The chain combines TRBV5-4 with TRBJ1-1; no reliable D call. Per germline, CDR1 SGHNT and CDR2 YYREEE (reference sequence). The CDR3 covers 14 residues. The V and J ends lost 4 bases and 1 base respectively, with 11 bases between them. The CDR3 DNA is TGTGCCAGCAGCACAATGATGGGGAACACTGAAGCTTTCTTT. This gives the protein CASSTMMGNTEAFF.

The CDR3 bases are TGTGCCAGCAGTCTCTCTGGGACGGGGAGCTCCTACGAGCAGTACTTC. Encoded protein: CASSLSGTGSSYEQYF. The chain recombines TRBV27 with TRBJ2-7; D assignment may be TRBD1 or TRBD2 (5 bases each). The CDR3 is 16 residues long. The V and J ends lost 5 bases and 0 bases respectively, with 17 bases between them. Looked up from germline, CDR1 is MNHEY and CDR2 is SMNVEV (reference sequence).

V usage is TRBV6-6 and J usage is TRBJ1-5; D remains unclear. CDR1 MNHNY and CDR2 SVGAGI come from the germline V gene (reference sequence). Trimming pared 2 bases from V and 4 bases from J, leaving 6 bases between. This CDR3 is built from 13 residues. CDR3 nucleotides: TGTGCCAGCAGTTACAGAGTTAATCAGCCCCAGCATTTT. Its protein is CASSYRVNQPQHF.

The V gene is TRBV29-1, the J gene TRBJ2-5; TRBD1 matches 8 bases. Per the germline V gene, CDR1 is SQVTM and CDR2 is ANQGSEA. Trimming cost V 7 bases and J 3 bases; bases outside gene matches: 13. This CDR3 has 15 amino acids. CDR3 residues: CSADDPGTGEETQYF. The CDR3 bases are TGCAGCGCTGATGATCCGGGGACAGGAGAAGAGACCCAGTACTTC. The variable domain in full, completed from reference TRBV29-1 and TRBJ2-5, reads SAVISQKPSRDICQRGTSLTIQCQVDSQVTMMFWYRQQPGQSLTLIATANQGSEATYESGFVIDKFPISRPNLTFSTLTVSNMSPEDSSIYLCSADDPGTGEETQYFGPGTRLLVL.

V usage is TRBV29-1 and J usage is TRBJ2-7; D could derive from TRBD1 or TRBD2 (5 bases each). With 4 bases removed from V and 2 bases from J, the gap between germline ends came to 9 bases. CDR3 length: 12 residues. Germline V gives CDR1 SQVTM, CDR2 ANQGSEA. This CDR3 is CSVGGTPYEQYF. The CDR3 coding sequence is TGCAGCGTTGGAGGGACCCCCTACGAGCAGTACTTC.

This chain uses TRBV20-1 with TRBJ1-1; tentative D call: TRBD1 (6 bases). The CDR3 totals 15 residues. Germline assignment: CDR1 DFQATT and CDR2 SNEGSKA (reference sequence). V shed 6 bases and J shed 1 base, with 18 bases lying between them. For the CDR3, the DNA is TGCAGTGCGAAGAGGGGGGCCGGGGGGAACACTGAAGCTTTCTTT. Its protein product is CSAKRGAGGNTEAFF.

The table lists this clonotype with a few counts. This chain joins TRBV11-3 and TRBJ2-4; the match to TRBD2 covers 11 bases. The CDR3 length is 16 residues. Germline CDR1 reads SGHNT; CDR2 reads YENEEA. Trimming removed 1 base from V and 4 bases from J; junction bases left unmatched: 3. The CDR3 region has the DNA TGTGCCAGCAGCTTAGGCAGGACTAGCGGGAAAAACATTCAGTACTTC. This encodes CASSLGRTSGKNIQYF.

This chain uses TRBV21-1 with TRBJ2-1; TRBD1, the D gene given by the table, was not confirmed from the DNA. TRBV21-1 is a pseudogene locus. The CDR3 length is 15 residues. The CDR3 region has the DNA TGTGCCAGCAGCAGCGGTGACAGGGGTCTGAATGAGCAGTTCTTC. It translates to CASSSGDRGLNEQFF.

The genes are TRBV5-1 and TRBJ2-2; D unclear. The CDR3 runs to 14 residues. Trimming stripped 2 bases from V and 4 bases from J, with 9 bases between. The germline V gene has CDR1 SGHRS and CDR2 YFSETQ. DNA for the CDR3: TGCGCCAGCAGCTTTGCTGTGAGCACCGGGGAGCTGTTTTTT. Its protein product is CASSFAVSTGELFF. Drawing the rest from reference TRBV5-1 and TRBJ2-2, the complete variable domain is KAGVTQTPRYLIKTRGQQVTLSCSPISGHRSVSWYQQTPGQGLQFLFEYFSETQRNKGNFPGRFSGRQFSNSRSEMNVSTLELGDSALYLCASSFAVSTGELFFGEGSRLTVL.

Here the CDR3 DNA reads TGTGCCAGCAGCCAAGATAAGGGCCCGATTTTAGACACTGAAGCTTTCTTT. Translation gives CASSQDKGPILDTEAFF. The chain carries TRBV14 and TRBJ1-1; D not resolved. Trimming pared 0 bases from V and 3 bases from J, leaving 17 bases between. This CDR3 is 17 amino acids long. Germline CDR1 and CDR2: SGHDN and FVKESK.

The CDR3 DNA reads as TGTGCCAGCAGCTACGGACTCGCTGAAGCTTTCTTT. Its translation: CASSYGLAEAFF. The chain recombines TRBV7-9 with TRBJ1-1; D gene unclear. V lost 4 bases to trimming and J lost 6 bases, with 9 bases between them. The CDR3 is 12 amino acids. Germline CDR1 and CDR2: SEHNR and FQNEAQ (reference sequence).

This chain joins TRBV29-1 and TRBJ2-7; 8 bases map to TRBD2. V was clipped by 5 bases and J by 0 bases; unmatched bases: 3. The CDR3 loop spans 13 amino acids. CDR1 is SQVTM and CDR2 is ANQGSEA in the germline V gene. The CDR3 reads CSVLLADSYEQYF. CDR3 nucleotides: TGCAGCGTTTTACTAGCGGACTCCTACGAGCAGTACTTC.

This chain uses TRBV28 with TRBJ2-1; 7 bases are a match to TRBD2. V trimming: 6 bases; J trimming: 8 bases; junction bases outside the gene matches: 10. CDR3 length: 14 residues. CDR1 MDHEN and CDR2 SYDVKM come from the germline V gene. The DNA for the CDR3 is TGTGCCAGCAGCCAGCGGGGTGAGACAGATGAGCAGTTCTTC. Translated: CASSQRGETDEQFF.

V is TRBV27 and J is TRBJ2-7; D possibly corresponds to TRBD2 (6 bases). Per germline, CDR1 MNHEY and CDR2 SMNVEV (reference sequence). V was trimmed by 2 bases and J by 5 bases, leaving 16 bases between them. The CDR3 consists of 15 residues. The DNA of the CDR3 is TGTGCCAGCAGTTTACGGAGGACCCGGAGGGACGAGCAGTACTTC. Translating it yields CASSLRRTRRDEQYF.

V gene TRBV4-1 combines with J gene TRBJ2-5; 8 bases line up with TRBD1. This CDR3 is 17 amino acids long. V dropped 1 base and J dropped 2; count of bases not matched to a gene: 9. Germline CDR1 is MGHRA and CDR2 is YSYEKL. CDR3 residues: CASSQVLGQGLQETQYF. The CDR3 nucleotides read TGCGCCAGCAGCCAAGTCCTTGGACAGGGACTTCAAGAGACCCAGTACTTC.

V usage is TRBV20-1 and J usage is TRBJ1-2; D call uncertain. Trimming took 6 bases from V and 5 from J, leaving 16 bases between them. CDR3 size: 13 residues. CDR1 is DFQATT, CDR2 SNEGSKA, per germline (reference sequence). CDR3 amino acids: CSAREVTVYGYTF. The CDR3, as DNA: TGCAGTGCCCGGGAGGTCACAGTTTATGGCTACACCTTC.